What follows are 14 T cell receptor beta chains derived from one specimen sequenced in a study of somatic mutations in cytotoxic T cells in rheumatoid arthritis. Sequencing used immunoSEQ multiplex PCR; TCRdb keeps in-frame clones, though not all of them. In the table there are about 7,400 clones, 80% to 90% of which are singletons. Input material: CD8+ T cells sorted from blood. The receptors originated from a woman in her 70s with rheumatoid arthritis.

This chain joins TRBV7-2 and TRBJ2-3; possibly TRBD1 for D (5 bases). This CDR3 spans 15 amino acids. Germline assignment: CDR1 SGHTA and CDR2 FQGNSA. Trimming shortened V by 5 bases and J by 0 bases, and 12 bases separated the two germline ends. The CDR3 reads CASSQLWGSTDTQYF. The DNA for the CDR3 is TGTGCCAGCAGCCAATTGTGGGGCAGCACAGATACGCAGTATTTT.

V is TRBV4-3 and J is TRBJ2-7; 9 bases align to TRBD1. The CDR3 has 14 residues. CDR1 and CDR2 from the germline V gene are LGHNA and YSLEER. The V gene end was trimmed by 4 bases and the J gene end by 5 bases; junction bases not matched to a gene: 6. The CDR3 sequence: CASSPGQGGDEQYF. DNA for the CDR3: TGCGCCAGCAGCCCGGGACAGGGAGGTGACGAGCAGTACTTC.

Points on this clone: The junction departs from germline at one end; a sequencing error may be responsible. The V and J genes are TRBV7-7 and TRBJ2-7; D possibly corresponds to TRBD1 (5 bases). CDR1 and CDR2 from the germline V gene are SSHAT and FNYEAQ (reference sequence). The length of the CDR3 is 16 residues. The CDR3 spells CASSPSVGDGEYEQYF. CDR3 DNA: TGTGCTAGCAGCCCGTCCGTAGGGGATGGGGAATACGAGCAGTACTTC.

This chain uses TRBV29-1 with TRBJ2-1; TRBD2 aligns across 8 bases. CDR1 and CDR2 (germline): SQVTM, ANQGSEA. V lost 3 bases and J lost 2; bases outside the gene matches: 6. The CDR3 is made up of 15 amino acids. The CDR3 loop reads CSVEGDGRAYNEQFF. The CDR3 DNA follows: TGCAGCGTTGAGGGTGACGGGAGGGCCTACAATGAGCAGTTCTTC.

The V gene is TRBV10-3, the J gene TRBJ1-3; a possible D gene is TRBD1 (5 bases). The germline gives CDR1 ENHRY, CDR2 SYGVKD. The CDR3 extends over 15 amino acids. V gave up 3 bases and J gave up 7 bases, with 16 bases separating them. The CDR3 coding sequence is TGTGCCATCAGTGAATGGACGGGGGTGAGGAACACCATATATTTT. It yields the protein CAISEWTGVRNTIYF.

The genes are TRBV25-1 and TRBJ2-7; D unclear. Per germline, CDR1 MGHDK and CDR2 SYGVNS. The CDR3 has 13 amino acids. Between the trimmed V and J ends, which lost 5 bases and 2 bases, there was a span of 10 bases. The CDR3 coding sequence is TGTGCCAGCAGTATCCAACTTACCTACGAGCAGTACTTC. As protein: CASSIQLTYEQYF.

In DNA, the CDR3 is TGTGCCAGCAGCGTTAGCGGGGGGACAGTGTACAATGAGCAGTTCTTC. It codes for CASSVSGGTVYNEQFF. This rearrangement joins TRBV9 to TRBJ2-1; 10 nucleotides agree with TRBD2. The CDR3 spans 16 residues. CDR1 is SGDLS, CDR2 YYNGEE, per germline. Germline trimming cut 2 bases from V and 4 bases from J; bases unmatched to any gene: 6.

The chain combines TRBV7-6 with TRBJ2-7; maybe TRBD2 (6 bases). Germline CDR1 is SGHVS and CDR2 is FNYEAQ. Trimming left V 1 base short and J 2 bases short, with 9 bases between. The CDR3 runs to 14 residues. CDR3 loop: CASSLGRGTYEQYF. The CDR3 DNA sequence: TGTGCCAGCAGCTTAGGGCGGGGTACCTACGAGCAGTACTTC. Based on the CDR3 plus reference TRBV7-6 and TRBJ2-7, the full variable domain is GAGVSQSPRYKVTKRGQDVALRCDPISGHVSLYWYRQALGQGPEFLTYFNYEAQQDKSGLPNDRFSAERPEGSISTLTIQRTEQRDSAMYRCASSLGRGTYEQYFGPGTRLTVT.

The chain links TRBV7-8 to TRBJ2-4; 10 bases are shared with TRBD1. Germline V gene sequence: CDR1 SGHVS, CDR2 FQNEAQ. This CDR3 spans 18 amino acids. V dropped 5 bases and J dropped 1; count of bases not matched to a gene: 11. The CDR3 DNA is TGTGCCAGCAGCCTCGGGACAGGGGCGTTTGGGGCCAAAAACATTCAGTACTTC. It is translated as CASSLGTGAFGAKNIQYF. The variable domain in full, with the rest retrieved from reference TRBV7-8 and TRBJ2-4, is GAGVSQSPRYKVAKRGQDVALRCDPISGHVSLFWYQQALGQGPEFLTYFQNEAQLDKSGLPSDRFFAERPEGSVSTLKIQRTQQEDSAVYLCASSLGTGAFGAKNIQYFGAGTRLSVL.

The chain recombines TRBV9 with TRBJ2-1, with 13 bases aligning to TRBD2. Trimming at V came to 3 bases and at J to 8 bases, leaving 8 bases not matched to a gene. Germline lookup yields CDR1 SGDLS and CDR2 YYNGEE. The length of the CDR3 is 16 residues. The CDR3 reads CASSALLAGGPDEQFF. The CDR3 DNA follows: TGTGCCAGCAGCGCCTTACTAGCGGGGGGGCCCGATGAGCAGTTCTTC.

This clone was detected once. Here the CDR3 DNA reads TGTGCCAGCAGTGGAGCCCTTGACAGCGACGAGCAGTACTTC. This encodes CASSGALDSDEQYF. V is TRBV6-1 and J is TRBJ2-7; maybe TRBD1 (5 bases). The CDR3 length is 14 residues. Germline V gives CDR1 MNHNS, CDR2 SASEGT. The V gene lost 4 bases and the J gene lost 5 bases, with 15 bases spanning the gap.

V is TRBV11-2 and J is TRBJ2-3; D possibly corresponds to TRBD2 (6 bases). Germline V gene data show CDR1 as SGHAT and CDR2 as FQNNGV. Trimming stripped 3 bases from V and 0 bases from J, with 7 bases between. There are 14 residues in the CDR3. CDR3: CASSFSGSTDTQYF. In DNA form, the CDR3 reads TGTGCCAGCAGCTTTAGCGGTAGCACAGATACGCAGTATTTT.

The chain employs TRBV6-1 and TRBJ2-3; D perhaps matches TRBD2 (6 bases). V was clipped by 6 bases and J by 1 base, with 11 bases between them. This CDR3 contains 14 residues. CDR1 and CDR2 (germline): MNHNS, SASEGT. CDR3 coding DNA: TGTGCCAGCAGCCCGGGACTGCGCACAGATACGCAGTATTTT. The encoded protein is CASSPGLRTDTQYF.

The rearrangement uses TRBV5-6 and TRBJ2-5, with no clear D. Trimming took 3 bases from V and 2 from J, leaving 8 bases between them. This CDR3 has 13 amino acids. CDR1 SGHDT and CDR2 YYEEEE come from the germline V gene. DNA of the CDR3: TGTGCCAGCAGCTCTGACACACAAGAGACCCAGTACTTC. It yields the protein CASSSDTQETQYF.